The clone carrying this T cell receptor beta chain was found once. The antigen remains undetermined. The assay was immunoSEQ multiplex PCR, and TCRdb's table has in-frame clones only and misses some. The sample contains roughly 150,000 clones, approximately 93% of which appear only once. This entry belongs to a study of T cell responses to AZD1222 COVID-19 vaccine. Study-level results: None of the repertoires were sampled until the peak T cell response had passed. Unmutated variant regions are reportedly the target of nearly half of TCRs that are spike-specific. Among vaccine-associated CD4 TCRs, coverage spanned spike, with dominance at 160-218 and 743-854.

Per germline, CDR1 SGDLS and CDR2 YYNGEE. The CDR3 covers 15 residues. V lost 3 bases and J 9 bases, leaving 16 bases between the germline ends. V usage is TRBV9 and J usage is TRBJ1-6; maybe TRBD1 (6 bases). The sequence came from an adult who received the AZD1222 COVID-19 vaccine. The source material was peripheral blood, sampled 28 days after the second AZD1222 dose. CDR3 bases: TGTGCCAGCAGCGGGAGCGGGGGCAGGGGTTCACCCCTCCACTTT. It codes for CASSGSGGRGSPLHF.